This TCR beta chain was identified in a study of blood T cell repertoires in COVID-19. Study-level information: From the United States, Italy and Spain came samples of acute and convalescent COVID-19. In each case, the material was cDNA or gDNA derived from T cells, B-cell-depleted T cells, or PBMCs.

Germline lookup yields CDR1 MNHEY and CDR2 SMNVEV (reference sequence). V lost 3 bases and J 0 bases, leaving 12 bases between the germline ends. This CDR3 contains 16 residues. Original analysis: For nucleated cells, counts were estimated from reference gene primer amplification. Only in-frame clones appear in the TCRdb table, and some are missing; sequencing was by immunoSEQ multiplex PCR. That table is the source of V, J and clone size, and D and trimming were worked out from the DNA. The sample lists about 120,000 clones, 75% to 90% occurring once. The receptor's source is a human donor in a cohort sampled during active COVID-19. This sequence joins TRBV27 and TRBJ2-1, with a possible D match to TRBD1 (5 bases). Source material: peripheral blood. The CDR3 DNA sequence: TGTGCCAGCAGTTTTCGACAGCTTAGCTCCTACAATGAGCAGTTCTTC. This gives the protein CASSFRQLSSYNEQFF.